This T cell receptor (beta chain) was captured by sequencing in a study of identical twins' blood T cells. Germline loops: CDR1 SGHAT, CDR2 FQNNGV. The CDR3 is made up of 15 amino acids. Trimming took 5 bases from V and 6 from J, leaving 16 bases between them. MiXCR, run by TCRdb on the 5' RACE reads, gives a single entry per CDR3 protein. The sample consists of around 380,000 distinct CDR3 sequences, 28% of them appearing once. Sequencing was performed on PBMCs. The chain links TRBV11-2 to TRBJ1-4; D ambiguous. The origin of this receptor is a woman between 18 and 55 years old in good health. For the CDR3, the DNA is TGTGCCAGCAGCGCACGAGTGGGGAAGCATGAAAAACTGTTTTTT. Translated: CASSARVGKHEKLFF.